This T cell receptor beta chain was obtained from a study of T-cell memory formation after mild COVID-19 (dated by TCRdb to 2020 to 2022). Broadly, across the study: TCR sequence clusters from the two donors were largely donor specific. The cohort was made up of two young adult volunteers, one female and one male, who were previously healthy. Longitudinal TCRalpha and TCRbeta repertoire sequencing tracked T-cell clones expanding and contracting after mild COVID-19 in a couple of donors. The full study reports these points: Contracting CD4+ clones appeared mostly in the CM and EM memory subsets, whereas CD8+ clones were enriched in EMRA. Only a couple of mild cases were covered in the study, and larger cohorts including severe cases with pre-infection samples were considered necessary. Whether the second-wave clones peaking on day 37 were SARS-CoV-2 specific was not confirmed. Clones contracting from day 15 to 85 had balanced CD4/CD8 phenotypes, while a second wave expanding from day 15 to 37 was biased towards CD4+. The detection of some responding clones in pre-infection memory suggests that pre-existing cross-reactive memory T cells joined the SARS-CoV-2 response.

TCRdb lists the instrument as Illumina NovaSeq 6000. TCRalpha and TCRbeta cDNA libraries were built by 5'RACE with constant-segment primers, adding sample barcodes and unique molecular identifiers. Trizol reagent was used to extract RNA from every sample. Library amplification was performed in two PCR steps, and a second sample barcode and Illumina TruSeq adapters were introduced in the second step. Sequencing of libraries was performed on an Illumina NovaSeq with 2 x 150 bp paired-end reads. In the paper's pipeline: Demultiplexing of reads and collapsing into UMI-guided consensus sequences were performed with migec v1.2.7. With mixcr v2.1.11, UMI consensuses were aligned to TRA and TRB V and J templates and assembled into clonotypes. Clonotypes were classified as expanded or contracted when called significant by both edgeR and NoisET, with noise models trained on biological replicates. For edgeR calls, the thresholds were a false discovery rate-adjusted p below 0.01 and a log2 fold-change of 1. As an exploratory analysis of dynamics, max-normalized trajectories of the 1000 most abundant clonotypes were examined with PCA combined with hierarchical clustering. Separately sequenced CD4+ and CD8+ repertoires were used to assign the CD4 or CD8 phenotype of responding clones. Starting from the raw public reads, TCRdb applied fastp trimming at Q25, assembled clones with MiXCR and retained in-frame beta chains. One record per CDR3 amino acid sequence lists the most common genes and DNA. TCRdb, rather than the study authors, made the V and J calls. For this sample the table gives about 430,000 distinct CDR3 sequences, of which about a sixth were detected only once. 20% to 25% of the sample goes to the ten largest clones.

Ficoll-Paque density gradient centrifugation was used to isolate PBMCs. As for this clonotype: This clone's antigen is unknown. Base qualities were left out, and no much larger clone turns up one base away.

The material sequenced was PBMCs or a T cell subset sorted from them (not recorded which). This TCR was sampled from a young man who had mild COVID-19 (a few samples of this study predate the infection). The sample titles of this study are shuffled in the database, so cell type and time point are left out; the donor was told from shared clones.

The nucleotide sequence is TGCGCCAGCAGCTTGTCTCCTCCTAATTCCGGCGAGCAGTACTTC. Translation gives CASSLSPPNSGEQYF. Recombination joined TRBV5-1 with TRBJ2-7, with an unclear D gene assignment. CDR1 and CDR2 (SGHRS, YFSETQ) derive from the germline V gene. From its cysteine to its phenylalanine, the CDR3 spans 15 amino acids. CDR3 DNA is the only sequence kept; it has 45 bases, read in frame from the first base. V is cut by 1 base and J by 6 bases, and the space between the germline ends is 17 bases.